This TCR beta chain was observed in a study of OX40 agonist ivuxolimab in advanced cancers. Looked up from germline, CDR1 is WSHSY and CDR2 is SAAADI. This CDR3 has 16 residues. V was clipped by 10 bases and J by 7 bases; unmatched bases: 17. The table lists this clone with a few counts. No antigen is known for it. Overall study findings and caveats: Antigen specificity of clonally expanded peripheral T cells was not established. Normalized expansion of T-cell clones was also low for some nonresponders.

The data were produced by immunoSEQ multiplex PCR, yet TCRdb's version contains in-frame clones alone and is incomplete. The data contain approximately 50,000 clones, 79% of them seen just once; the ten biggest clones take up more than 2%. The sequences come from CD4+ or CD8+ T cells sorted from blood, collected in a trial of the OX40 agonist ivuxolimab. This sequence originates from an adult with an advanced solid tumor such as melanoma, head and neck, liver or kidney cancer. The chain employs TRBV10-2 and TRBJ2-1, with 9 bases matching TRBD2. CDR3 in amino acids: CATWGSGSRGPNEQFF. The CDR3 region has the DNA TGCGCCACCTGGGGTAGCGGGAGTCGGGGACCAAATGAGCAGTTCTTC.